The clone carrying this TCR beta chain was counted at least ten times. This entry belongs to a study of T cells after yellow fever vaccination. MiXCR, applied by TCRdb to the 5' RACE reads, yields one record per CDR3 protein. This sample carries hundreds of thousands of distinct CDR3 sequences, around 6.5% of them seen once, and the ten largest clones take about 15%. The receptor was derived from a young man who received the YFV17D yellow fever vaccine. The input for sequencing was PBMCs, taken 5 days after the yellow fever booster vaccination.

CDR3 residues: CASSLVERTEQFF. CDR3 in DNA: TGCGCCAGCAGCTTGGTTGAACGTACTGAGCAGTTCTTC. This rearrangement joins TRBV5-1 to TRBJ2-1; D not certain. The germline CDR1 and CDR2 sequences are SGHRS and YFSETQ. This CDR3 has 13 residues. V was shortened by 0 bases and J by 9 bases, with 10 bases between the two germline ends.